A single T cell receptor beta chain is shown here with its context. The sample comes from a study of blood T cells in healthy people across ages. Using a J-beta primer mix together with a sample-barcoded 5' primer, a second PCR was run for roughly 7 to 11 cycles. Each sample yielded at least 2.5 million CDR3-containing paired-end reads. TCRdb reprocessed the 5' RACE reads with MiXCR, giving one entry per CDR3 protein. The sample has over 550,000 distinct CDR3 sequences, roughly 30% seen once. The specimen was blood. This clonotype was sampled from a woman of 80 years or more in good health.

In DNA form, the CDR3 reads TGCGCCAGCAGCTTTCTGCAGATGAACACTGAAGCTTTCTTT. The encoded protein is CASSFLQMNTEAFF. The V call is TRBV5-1, the J call TRBJ1-1; unclear D gene. Trimming cost V 2 bases and J 0 bases, with 8 bases left between them. Germline-derived CDR1 and CDR2 are SGHRS and YFSETQ. This CDR3 spans 14 amino acids.